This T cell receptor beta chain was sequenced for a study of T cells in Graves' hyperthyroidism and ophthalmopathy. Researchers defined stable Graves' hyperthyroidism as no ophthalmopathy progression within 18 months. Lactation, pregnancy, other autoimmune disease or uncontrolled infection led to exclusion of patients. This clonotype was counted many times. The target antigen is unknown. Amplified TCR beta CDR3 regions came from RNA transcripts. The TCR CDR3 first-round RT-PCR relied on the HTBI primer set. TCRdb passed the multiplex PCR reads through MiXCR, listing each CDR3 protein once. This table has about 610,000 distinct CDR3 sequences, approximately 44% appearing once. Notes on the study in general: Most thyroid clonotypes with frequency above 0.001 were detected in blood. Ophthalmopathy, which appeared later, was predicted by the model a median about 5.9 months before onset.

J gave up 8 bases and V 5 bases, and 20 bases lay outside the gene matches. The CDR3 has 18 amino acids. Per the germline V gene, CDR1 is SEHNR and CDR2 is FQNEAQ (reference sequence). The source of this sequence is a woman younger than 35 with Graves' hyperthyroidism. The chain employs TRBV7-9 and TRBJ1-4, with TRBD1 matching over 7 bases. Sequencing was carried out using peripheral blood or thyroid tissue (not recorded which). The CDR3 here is CASSPLPTHRGHEEKLFF. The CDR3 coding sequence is TGTGCCAGCAGCCCGTTACCGACCCACAGGGGCCACGAGGAAAAACTGTTTTTT.